One and the same sample provided the 13 T cell receptor beta chains below, sequenced in a study of vaccination effects on CD4 cells after COVID-19. TCRdb keeps only in-frame clones here, not all; method: immunoSEQ multiplex PCR. The sample consists of roughly 41,000 clones, 55% to 80% of them appearing once. Subsequent to 10 days of culture, CD4+ T cells were isolated. Participants got two doses of BNT162b2 or mRNA-1273 vaccine. Their recognized antigens are unknown. The sequencing here drew on CD4+ T cells from PBMCs cultured without peptide, taken after COVID-19 vaccination. The receptor set was obtained from a human donor who received a COVID-19 vaccine.

This chain joins TRBV5-4 and TRBJ2-3; D perhaps matches TRBD2 (5 bases). V shed 0 bases and J shed 2 bases, with 7 bases lying between them. There are 14 residues in the CDR3. Per the germline V gene, CDR1 is SGHNT and CDR2 is YYREEE (reference sequence). The chain's CDR3 is CASSLGLATDTQYF. CDR3 DNA sequence: TGTGCCAGCAGCTTGGGTCTAGCCACAGATACGCAGTATTTT.

This chain joins TRBV6-1 and TRBJ2-3, with 7 bases identical to TRBD2. Germline loops: CDR1 MNHNS, CDR2 SASEGT. The CDR3 covers 17 residues. Trimming removed 1 base from V and 2 bases from J; junction bases left unmatched: 9. CDR3 protein: CASSEVLGGSSTDTQYF. DNA for the CDR3: TGTGCCAGCAGTGAAGTGTTGGGCGGGAGCTCCACAGATACGCAGTATTTT.

This clone was observed a few times. Other nucleotide sequences from this sample produce the same CDR3. The chain links TRBV5-1 to TRBJ1-1; D remains unclear. Germline-derived CDR1 and CDR2 are SGHRS and YFSETQ. The CDR3 is 13 residues long. V was shortened by 0 bases and J by 1 base, with 4 bases between the two germline ends. The CDR3 loop is CASSLVRNTEAFF. CDR3 nucleotides: TGCGCCAGCAGCTTGGTTAGGAACACTGAAGCTTTCTTT. Together with reference TRBV5-1 and TRBJ1-1, the CDR3 gives the full variable domain: KAGVTQTPRYLIKTRGQQVTLSCSPISGHRSVSWYQQTPGQGLQFLFEYFSETQRNKGNFPGRFSGRQFSNSRSEMNVSTLELGDSALYLCASSLVRNTEAFFGQGTRLTVV.

There are a few counts of this clone. The rearrangement uses TRBV27 and TRBJ2-1; TRBD1 matches 8 bases. CDR1 is MNHEY and CDR2 is SMNVEV in the germline V gene (reference sequence). V lost 4 bases and J lost 4; bases outside the gene matches: 12. This CDR3 comprises 17 residues. The CDR3 sequence is CASSSRQGRYRYNEQFF. The CDR3 coding sequence is TGTGCCAGCAGTTCTCGACAGGGGCGCTACAGATACAATGAGCAGTTCTTC.

The V gene is TRBV19, the J gene TRBJ1-6, with D uncertain. Germline values: CDR1 LNHDA, CDR2 SQIVND (reference sequence). Trimming left V 8 bases short and J 7 bases short, with 3 bases between. The CDR3 sequence is 10 residues long. CDR3 amino acids: CASGNSPLHF. In DNA form, the CDR3 reads TGTGCCAGTGGAAATTCACCCCTCCACTTT.

The chain combines TRBV2 with TRBJ1-6, with D uncertain. This CDR3 region has 13 residues. Germline CDR1 is SNHLY and CDR2 is FYNNEI. V lost 2 bases to trimming and J lost 8 bases, with 7 bases between them. The CDR3 nucleotides are TGTGCCAGCAGTGAAATTGAAGATTCACCCCTCCACTTT. Translated, it gives CASSEIEDSPLHF.

The CDR3 protein is CASSSFSSYEQYF. The CDR3, as DNA: TGTGCCAGCAGTTCCTTCTCATCCTACGAGCAGTACTTC. This sequence joins TRBV6-6 and TRBJ2-7; no clear D. CDR3 size: 13 residues. The V gene lost 4 bases and the J gene lost 1 base, with 8 bases spanning the gap. Germline V gene sequence: CDR1 MNHNY, CDR2 SVGAGI (reference sequence).

This clone was observed a handful of times. The gene calls are TRBV3-1 (or the pseudogene TRBV3-2) and TRBJ1-6; D might be TRBD1 (6 bases). Germline V lookup: CDR1 LGHDT, CDR2 YNNKEL (reference sequence). The germline V and J ends were trimmed by 2 bases and 6 bases, with 14 bases remaining between them. This CDR3 is 16 amino acids long. The CDR3 is CASSQNLQGLNSPLHF. CDR3 in DNA: TGTGCCAGCAGCCAAAACCTACAGGGTCTTAATTCACCCCTCCACTTT.

The V gene is TRBV7-8, the J gene TRBJ2-7; no firm D call. The V end lost 0 bases, the J end lost 2 bases, and 8 bases lay between the germline ends. The CDR3 extends over 14 amino acids. Germline CDR1 SGHVS, CDR2 FQNEAQ. CDR3 in DNA: TGTGCCAGCAGCTTAGCGGGCGGCACCTACGAGCAGTACTTC. Encoded protein: CASSLAGGTYEQYF.

This chain links TRBV30 with TRBJ1-1, with 7 bases matching TRBD1. CDR1 is GTSNPN and CDR2 is SVGIG in the germline V gene (reference sequence). V lost 5 bases to trimming and J lost 1 base; unmatched junction nucleotides: 1. The CDR3 totals 12 residues. Here the CDR3 DNA reads TGTGCCTGGGGACAGGCGAACACTGAAGCTTTCTTT. Its translation is CAWGQANTEAFF.

V is TRBV20-1 and J is TRBJ1-2; no definite D call. V was pared by 2 bases and J by 11 bases, with 12 bases between. The length of the CDR3 is 11 residues. The V gene's germline CDR1 is DFQATT and CDR2 SNEGSKA (reference sequence). CDR3 loop: CSARNSLGYTF. The DNA of the CDR3 is TGCAGTGCTAGAAACAGTTTGGGGTACACCTTC.

The V and J genes are TRBV11-2 and TRBJ1-2; a possible D gene is TRBD1 (6 bases). CDR3 size: 15 residues. In germline, CDR1 is SGHAT, CDR2 FQNNGV. Deletions cut 5 bases from V and 2 bases from J, with 15 bases between. CDR3 in amino acids: CASSPILGTNYGYTF. The CDR3 DNA reads TGTGCCAGCAGCCCGATTTTGGGGACAAACTATGGCTACACCTTC.

This clone turned up a few times. The chain recombines TRBV3-1 (or the pseudogene TRBV3-2) with TRBJ2-7, with D maybe TRBD2 (6 bases). Germline CDR1 reads LGHDT; CDR2 reads YNNKEL (reference sequence). This CDR3 region has 16 residues. The V end lost 0 bases, the J end lost 3 bases, and 15 bases lay between the germline ends. The CDR3 loop is CASSQESSGLYYEQYF. CDR3 nucleotides: TGTGCCAGCAGCCAAGAGAGCAGCGGGCTCTACTACGAGCAGTACTTC.